This TCR beta chain was found in a study of OX40 agonist ivuxolimab in advanced cancers. To note about this clone: Antigen specificity is unknown.

Study-wide results and limits: On average, a greater number of expanded clones characterised CD8+ T cells relative to CD4+. Expansion of clones was among the lowest in partial responders at 0.1-3.0 mg/kg.

Clones were sequenced by immunoSEQ multiplex PCR, and TCRdb holds only the in-frame ones, with some missing. The data show 13,000 to 15,000 clones, with 90% to 95% seen just once and roughly 22% held by the top ten. Patients who had autoimmune disease history or got systemic immunosuppression were left out. This receptor was obtained from an adult with an advanced solid tumor such as melanoma, head and neck, liver or kidney cancer. The specimen comprised CD4+ or CD8+ T cells sorted from blood, sampled in a trial of the OX40 agonist ivuxolimab.

The CDR3 region has the DNA TGTGCCAGCAGCTTAACCGGTAGATCGAGCTCCTACAATGAGCAGTTCTTC. Protein: CASSLTGRSSSYNEQFF. V is TRBV7-3 and J is TRBJ2-1; D is undetermined. V lost 0 bases to trimming and J lost 0 bases, with 12 bases between them. There are 17 residues in the CDR3. CDR1 and CDR2 (germline): SGHTA, FQGTGA.